This entry lists 12 T cell receptor beta chains sequenced from one sample in a study of cytomegalovirus exposure and HLA in healthy donors (TCRdb year 2017). Library preparation employed the immunoSEQ multiplex PCR assay. A mixture of 60 forward primers for TCR Vbeta segments and 13 reverse primers for TCR Jbeta segments was used in the multiplex PCR. TCRdb retrieved this table from immuneACCESS and kept in-frame rearrangements only. Not all clones are present; in checked studies, unresolved V genes account for under half, and no reason is known for the remainder. The sample yields about 120,000 clones; about three quarters were counted once. Roughly 3.1% of the sample is in the top ten clones. Material: PBMCs. The receptors shown here come from a young woman in good health and CMV-seropositive.

J is TRBJ2-2 and V is TRBV5-6; 12 nucleotides agree with TRBD1. V shed 1 base, J shed 4 bases, and the junction held 5 bases outside the gene matches. Germline loops: CDR1 SGHDT, CDR2 YYEEEE. The CDR3 has 17 amino acids. CDR3 protein: CASSLRRDRGRTGELFF. Written as DNA, the CDR3 is TGTGCCAGCAGCTTGCGCCGGGACAGGGGGCGCACCGGGGAGCTGTTTTTT. Full variable domain (outside the CDR3, taken from reference TRBV5-6 and TRBJ2-2): DAGVTQSPTHLIKTRGQQVTLRCSPKSGHDTVSWYQQALGQGPQFIFQYYEEEERQRGNFPDRFSGHQFPNYSSELNVNALLLGDSALYLCASSLRRDRGRTGELFFGEGSRLTVL.

This chain joins TRBV6-1 and TRBJ2-7; weak D call: TRBD1 (6 bases). V was cut by 1 base and J by 7 bases, with 14 bases left in between. Germline loops: CDR1 MNHNS, CDR2 SASEGT. The CDR3 totals 14 residues. Here the CDR3 DNA reads TGTGCCAGCAGTGAAGATGGGACACGCGGAGAGCAGTACTTC. Residues: CASSEDGTRGEQYF.

The chain employs TRBV10-3 and TRBJ2-2, with 7 bases matching TRBD1. The V gene end was trimmed by 7 bases and the J gene end by 7 bases; junction bases not matched to a gene: 9. The germline gives CDR1 ENHRY, CDR2 SYGVKD. The CDR3 loop spans 14 amino acids. CDR3 protein: CAINNDRANGELFF. CDR3 nucleotides: TGTGCCATCAATAACGACAGGGCGAACGGGGAGCTGTTTTTT.

The gene calls are TRBV6-5 and TRBJ1-3, with a possible D match to TRBD1 (5 bases). Germline CDR1 reads MNHEY; CDR2 reads SVGAGI. Trimming removed 10 bases at V and 4 bases at J, with 8 bases between. The CDR3 sequence is 11 residues long. CDR3: CATAGGNTIYF. The DNA for the CDR3 is TGTGCCACCGCAGGGGGAAACACCATATATTTT.

The rearrangement uses TRBV10-1 and TRBJ2-7; perhaps TRBD1 as D (5 bases). The CDR3 is 15 residues long. Deletions cut 3 bases from V and 3 bases from J, with 15 bases between. Germline loops: CDR1 WNHNN, CDR2 SYGVQD (reference sequence). The CDR3 nucleotides read TGCGCCAGCAGTGACATAAGGCAGGGTGACTACGAGCAGTACTTC. Its protein is CASSDIRQGDYEQYF.

V gene TRBV27 combines with J gene TRBJ2-1, with 9 bases aligning to TRBD1. Germline loops: CDR1 MNHEY, CDR2 SMNVEV (reference sequence). The CDR3 totals 15 residues. V shed 6 bases and J 2 bases; nucleotides not matched to a gene: 5. CDR3 sequence: CASSSGTGTYNEQFF. The CDR3 nucleotides read TGTGCCAGCAGCTCCGGGACAGGGACCTACAATGAGCAGTTCTTC.

This chain links TRBV5-1 with TRBJ2-5, with D maybe TRBD2 (6 bases). Matching the DNA end better, TRBJ2-7 makes the J call doubtful. The CDR3 runs 14 residues. CDR1 and CDR2 from the germline V gene are SGHRS and YFSETQ. CDR3 protein: CASSVRDSSYEQYF. As DNA, the CDR3 is TGCGCCAGCAGCGTGCGGGACTCTTCCTACGAGCAGTACTTC.

The chain uses TRBV7-9 and TRBJ1-6; no definite D call. The CDR3 runs 15 residues. V shed 2 bases and J shed 7 bases, with 12 bases lying between them. CDR1 SEHNR and CDR2 FQNEAQ come from the germline V gene (reference sequence). The CDR3 loop is CASSLIGLANSPLHF. Here the CDR3 DNA reads TGTGCCAGCAGCTTAATCGGACTCGCCAATTCACCCCTCCACTTT.

The table lists this clone with a count of one. The chain combines TRBV5-4 with TRBJ2-5; 7 positions match TRBD2. There are 15 residues in the CDR3. Looked up from germline, CDR1 is SGHNT and CDR2 is YYREEE (reference sequence). The V and J ends lost 4 bases and 5 bases, in that order; junction bases with no gene match: 11. The CDR3 DNA follows: TGTGCCAGCAGCCCCCCCCCGGGGGGTGACGAGACCCAGTACTTC. This codes for CASSPPPGGDETQYF.

The gene calls are TRBV7-2 and TRBJ2-7; 9 bases are shared with TRBD2. The CDR3 runs to 14 residues. V shed 5 bases, J shed 6 bases, and the junction held 8 bases outside the gene matches. Germline CDR1 reads SGHTA; CDR2 reads FQGNSA. CDR3 residues: CASSPGTSKGEQYF. CDR3 nucleotides: TGTGCCAGCAGCCCAGGGACTAGCAAGGGCGAGCAGTACTTC.

The J gene is TRBJ2-5, the V gene TRBV4-3, with 7 bases that match TRBD1. Unmatched junction bases numbered 3, after V lost 5 bases and J lost 3 bases. This CDR3 contains 13 residues. Germline V lookup: CDR1 LGHNA, CDR2 YSLEER. The CDR3 reads CASSAGTEETQYF. DNA for the CDR3: TGCGCCAGCAGCGCAGGGACAGAAGAGACCCAGTACTTC.

The gene calls are TRBV7-2 and TRBJ1-6, with 9 positions matching TRBD1. The CDR3 length is 15 residues. Looked up from germline, CDR1 is SGHTA and CDR2 is FQGNSA. V shed 3 bases, J shed 10 bases, and the junction held 7 bases outside the gene matches. The CDR3 protein is CASSFRTGEASPLHF. In nucleotides, the CDR3 is TGTGCCAGCAGCTTTCGGACAGGGGAGGCGTCACCCCTCCACTTT.